Given below is one T cell receptor (beta chain) in context. Profiled with immunoSEQ multiplex PCR; TCRdb holds only in-frame clones, not every one. The sample holds about 140,000 clones, over 75% seen once. Germline lookup yields CDR1 LNHDA and CDR2 SQIVND (reference sequence). Germline trimming cut 3 bases from V and 6 bases from J; bases unmatched to any gene: 5. CDR3 length: 14 residues. The sample is drawn from a study of blood T cell repertoires in COVID-19. The overall study: Sources were T cells, B-cell-depleted T cells, or PBMCs; the material itself was cDNA or gDNA.

The receptor was isolated from a woman between 45 and 65 years old with acute or convalescent COVID-19. Source material: peripheral blood. The chain employs TRBV19 and TRBJ2-1, with 7 bases identical to TRBD1. For the CDR3, the DNA is TGTGCCAGTAGTATCACTAGGACAGGCAATGAGCAGTTCTTC. Translation gives CASSITRTGNEQFF.